This T cell receptor beta chain was found in a study of T cell responses to AZD1222 COVID-19 vaccine. Study-level findings and limits: In the spike-specific TCR repertoire, nearly half reportedly target unmutated variant regions. No day 14 peak samples; only post-peak repertoires were characterized. Most donors were white British, females outnumbered males, and clonal diversity was possibly underestimated.

The assay was immunoSEQ multiplex PCR, and TCRdb's table has in-frame clones only and misses some. The profile shows about 55,000 clones, roughly 80% of them singletons. A word on this clone: Its antigen is as yet unknown.

This CDR3 is 14 amino acids long. Germline V gene sequence: CDR1 MNHEY, CDR2 SMNVEV (reference sequence). Trimming left V 5 bases short and J 5 bases short, with 15 bases between. The receptor's source is an adult who received the AZD1222 COVID-19 vaccine. This specimen consisted of peripheral blood, obtained 28 days after the second AZD1222 dose. This chain uses TRBV27 with TRBJ1-2, with D perhaps TRBD1 (5 bases). For the CDR3, the DNA is TGTGCCAGCAGTCGGGACGGGGCCTCATATGGCTACACCTTC. Amino acid sequence: CASSRDGASYGYTF.